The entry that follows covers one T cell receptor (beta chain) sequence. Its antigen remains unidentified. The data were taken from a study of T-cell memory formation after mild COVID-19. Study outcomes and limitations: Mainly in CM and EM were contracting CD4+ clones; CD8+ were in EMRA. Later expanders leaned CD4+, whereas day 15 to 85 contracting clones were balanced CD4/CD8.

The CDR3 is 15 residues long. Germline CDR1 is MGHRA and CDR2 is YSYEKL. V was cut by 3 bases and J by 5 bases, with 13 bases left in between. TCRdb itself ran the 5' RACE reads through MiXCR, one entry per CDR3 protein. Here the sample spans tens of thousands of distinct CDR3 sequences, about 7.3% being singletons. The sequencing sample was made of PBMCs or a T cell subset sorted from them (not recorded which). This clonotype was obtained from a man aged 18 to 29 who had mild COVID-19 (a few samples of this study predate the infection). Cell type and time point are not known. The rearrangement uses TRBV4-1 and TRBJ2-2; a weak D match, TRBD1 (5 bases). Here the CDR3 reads CASSQAGPRTGELFF. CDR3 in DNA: TGCGCCAGCAGCCAGGCAGGGCCTCGGACCGGGGAGCTGTTTTTT.